The present entry profiles one T cell receptor beta chain with its context. The germline V gene encodes CDR1 MNHEY and CDR2 SMNVEV (reference sequence). The CDR3 is made up of 15 amino acids. TCRdb reprocessed the 5' RACE reads and stores each CDR3 protein as one record, lacking DNA. This table holds about 180,000 distinct CDR3 sequences. This entry belongs to a study of T cells expressing NK-cell markers. The TCR originated in a man aged 18 to 69 in good health. The sequencing input was blood T cells: a sorted CD56 or NKG2C T cell subset, CD4+ or CD8+ T cells, or bulk PBMC T cells (not recorded which). V and J are TRBV27 and TRBJ1-2; TCRdb returns TRBD1, unconfirmable since there is no DNA. The CDR3 spells CASSSGQGLDYGYTF.